Listed below are T cell receptor beta chains from one sample, sequenced in a study of blood T cell repertoires in COVID-19. The table came from immunoSEQ multiplex PCR; TCRdb's copy has only in-frame clones and leaves some out. In the table there are 100,000 to 150,000 clones, 70% to 85% of which are singletons. The sample was peripheral blood. The source of these receptors is a woman older than 75 with acute or convalescent COVID-19. Both conserved end residues are part of each CDR3. The order of the fields is CDR3 DNA, CDR3 protein, D gene, clone size, J gene, V gene. A D gene is named only where the DNA matches it firmly. Not all rows give a size; the values are once, few, many and, for expanded clones, a class.

TGTGCCAGCAGCCGCTGGACAGGGGGCACCTACGAGCAGTACTTC | CASSRWTGGTYEQYF | TRBD1 | NA | TRBJ2-7 | TRBV7-2
TGTGCCAGTAAGAGAAACGAGAACACTGAAGCTTTCTTT | CASKRNENTEAFF | NA | NA | TRBJ1-1 | TRBV19
TGTGCCAGCAGCCTGACAGGGGGCTCTGGAAACACCATATATTTT | CASSLTGGSGNTIYF | TRBD1 | few | TRBJ1-3 | TRBV7-6
TGTGCCAGCAGCTTAGTGGCCAGCTCTGGAAACACCATATATTTT | CASSLVASSGNTIYF | NA | NA | TRBJ1-3 | TRBV7-2
TGTGCCAGCAGTTCCGGACTAGCGGGGCGTAGTGAGCAGTTCTTC | CASSSGLAGRSEQFF | TRBD2 | NA | TRBJ2-1 | TRBV6-2/TRBV6-3
TGTGCCTGGAGTGGACAGGGGAATCAGCCCCAGCATTTT | CAWSGQGNQPQHF | TRBD1 | NA | TRBJ1-5 | TRBV30
TGCGCCAGCAGCCCACAGGGTCATCAGCCCGGGGAGCTGTTTTTT | CASSPQGHQPGELFF | NA | NA | TRBJ2-2 | TRBV4-3
TGTGCCAGTAGTCTACGGGTAGGGCAGGGCACTGAAGCTTTCTTT | CASSLRVGQGTEAFF | NA | NA | TRBJ1-1 | TRBV19
TGTGCCAGCAGCAACGGACAGGGGAGGGAGCAGTACTTC | CASSNGQGREQYF | TRBD1 | NA | TRBJ2-7 | TRBV3-1/TRBV3-2
TGTGCCAGCAGTTATCCGGCAGGGTCAAACTATGGCTACACCTTC | CASSYPAGSNYGYTF | NA | NA | TRBJ1-2 | TRBV6-2/TRBV6-3
TGCAGCGTTGGGGGACTAGCGGGCACAGATACGCAGTATTTT | CSVGGLAGTDTQYF | TRBD2 | once | TRBJ2-3 | TRBV29-1